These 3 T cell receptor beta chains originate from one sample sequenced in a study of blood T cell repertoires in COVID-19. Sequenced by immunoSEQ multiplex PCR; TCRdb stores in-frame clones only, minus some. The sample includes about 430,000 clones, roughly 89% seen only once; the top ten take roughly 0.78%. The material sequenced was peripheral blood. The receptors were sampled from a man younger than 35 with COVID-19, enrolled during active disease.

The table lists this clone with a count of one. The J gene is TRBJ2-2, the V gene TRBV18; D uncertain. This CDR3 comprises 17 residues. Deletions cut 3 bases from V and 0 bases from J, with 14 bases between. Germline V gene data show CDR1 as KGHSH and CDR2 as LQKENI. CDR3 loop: CASSPYSLTANTGELFF. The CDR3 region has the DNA TGTGCCAGCTCACCTTATTCCCTGACTGCGAACACCGGGGAGCTGTTTTTT.

The CDR3 is CASSFRDTGELFF. DNA for the CDR3: TGTGCCAGCAGTTTTAGAGACACCGGGGAGCTGTTTTTT. This chain uses TRBV6-4 with TRBJ2-2, with no clear D. V shed 5 bases and J shed 3 bases, with 7 bases lying between them. The germline V gene encodes CDR1 MRHNA and CDR2 SNTAGT. CDR3 length equals 13 residues.

CDR3 DNA: TGTGCCATCAGTGAGGACACCACTGAAGCTTTCTTT. It yields the protein CAISEDTTEAFF. J is TRBJ1-1 and V is TRBV10-3, with no clear D. CDR1 and CDR2 (germline): ENHRY, SYGVKD. This CDR3 has 12 residues. V lost 2 bases and J 4 bases, leaving 5 bases between the germline ends.